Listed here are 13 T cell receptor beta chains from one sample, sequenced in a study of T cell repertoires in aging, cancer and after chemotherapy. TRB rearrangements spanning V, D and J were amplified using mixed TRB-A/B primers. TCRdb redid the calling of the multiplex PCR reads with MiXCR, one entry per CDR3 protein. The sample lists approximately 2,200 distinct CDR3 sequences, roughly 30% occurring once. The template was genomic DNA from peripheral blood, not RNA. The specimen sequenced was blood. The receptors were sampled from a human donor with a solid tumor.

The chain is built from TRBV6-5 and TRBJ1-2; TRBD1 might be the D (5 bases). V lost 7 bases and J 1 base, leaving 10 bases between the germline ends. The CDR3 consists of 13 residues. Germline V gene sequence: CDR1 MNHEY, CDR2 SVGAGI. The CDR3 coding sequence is TGTGCCAGCACCGACAGTTATAACTATGGCTACACCTTC. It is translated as CASTDSYNYGYTF.

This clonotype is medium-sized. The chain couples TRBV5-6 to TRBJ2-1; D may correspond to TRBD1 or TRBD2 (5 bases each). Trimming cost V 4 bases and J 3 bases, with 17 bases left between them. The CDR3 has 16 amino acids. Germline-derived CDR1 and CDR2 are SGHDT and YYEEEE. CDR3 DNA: TGTGCCAGCAGCACCCGGGGCCCGGCCGTCTACAATGAGCAGTTCTTC. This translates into CASSTRGPAVYNEQFF.

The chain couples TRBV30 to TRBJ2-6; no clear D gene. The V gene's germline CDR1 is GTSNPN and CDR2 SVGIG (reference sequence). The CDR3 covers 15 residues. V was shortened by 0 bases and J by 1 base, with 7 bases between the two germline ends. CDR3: CAWSVGSSGANVLTF. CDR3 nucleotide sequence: TGTGCCTGGAGTGTAGGAAGTTCTGGGGCCAACGTCCTGACTTTC.

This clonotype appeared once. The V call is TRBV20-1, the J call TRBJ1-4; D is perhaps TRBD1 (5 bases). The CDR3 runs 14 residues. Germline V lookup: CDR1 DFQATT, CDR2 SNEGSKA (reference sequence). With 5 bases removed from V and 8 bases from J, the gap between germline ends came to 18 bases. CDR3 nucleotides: TGCAGTGCTGGGCAGGAGGGGAGAGGGGAAAAACTGTTTTTT. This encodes CSAGQEGRGEKLFF.

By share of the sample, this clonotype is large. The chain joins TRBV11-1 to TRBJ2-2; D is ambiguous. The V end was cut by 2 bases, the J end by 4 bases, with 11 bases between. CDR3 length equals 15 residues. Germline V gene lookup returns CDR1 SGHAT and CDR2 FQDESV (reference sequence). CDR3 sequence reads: CASSLPGRGTGELFF. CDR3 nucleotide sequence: TGTGCCAGCAGCTTACCAGGCCGAGGCACCGGGGAGCTGTTTTTT.

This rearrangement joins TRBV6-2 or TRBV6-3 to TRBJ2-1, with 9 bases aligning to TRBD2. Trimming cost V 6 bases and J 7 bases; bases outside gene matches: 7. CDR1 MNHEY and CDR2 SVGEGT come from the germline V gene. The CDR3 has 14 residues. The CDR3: CASRGLAKGNEQFF. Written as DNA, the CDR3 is TGTGCCAGCAGAGGACTAGCGAAAGGAAATGAGCAGTTCTTC.

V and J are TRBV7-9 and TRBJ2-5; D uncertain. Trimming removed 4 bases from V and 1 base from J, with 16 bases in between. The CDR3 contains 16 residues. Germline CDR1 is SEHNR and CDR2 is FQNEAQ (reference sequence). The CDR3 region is CASSSGGFGPQETQYF. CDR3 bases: TGTGCCAGCAGCTCGGGCGGTTTTGGCCCCCAAGAGACCCAGTACTTC.

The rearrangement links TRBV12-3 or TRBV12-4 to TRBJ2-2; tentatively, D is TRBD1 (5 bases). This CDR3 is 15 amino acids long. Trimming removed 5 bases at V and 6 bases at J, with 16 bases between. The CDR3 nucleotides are TGTGCCAGCAGTGAAGTGCAGGGTGGGGCCGGGGAGCTGTTTTTT. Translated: CASSEVQGGAGELFF.

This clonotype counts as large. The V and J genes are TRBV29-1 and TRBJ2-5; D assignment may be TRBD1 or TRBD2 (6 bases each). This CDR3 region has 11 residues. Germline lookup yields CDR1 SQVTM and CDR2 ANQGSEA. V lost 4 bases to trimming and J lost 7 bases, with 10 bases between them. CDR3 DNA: TGCAGCGTTGTAGGGGGGTGGACCCAGTACTTC. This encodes CSVVGGWTQYF. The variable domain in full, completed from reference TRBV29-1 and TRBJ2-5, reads SAVISQKPSRDICQRGTSLTIQCQVDSQVTMMFWYRQQPGQSLTLIATANQGSEATYESGFVIDKFPISRPNLTFSTLTVSNMSPEDSSIYLCSVVGGWTQYFGPGTRLLVL.

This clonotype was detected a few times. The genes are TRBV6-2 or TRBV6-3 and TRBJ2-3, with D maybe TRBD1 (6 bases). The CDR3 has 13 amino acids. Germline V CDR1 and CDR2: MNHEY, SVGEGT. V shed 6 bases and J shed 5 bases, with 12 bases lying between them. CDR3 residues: CASSFYRVDTQYF. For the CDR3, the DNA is TGTGCCAGCAGCTTTTACAGGGTAGATACGCAGTATTTT.

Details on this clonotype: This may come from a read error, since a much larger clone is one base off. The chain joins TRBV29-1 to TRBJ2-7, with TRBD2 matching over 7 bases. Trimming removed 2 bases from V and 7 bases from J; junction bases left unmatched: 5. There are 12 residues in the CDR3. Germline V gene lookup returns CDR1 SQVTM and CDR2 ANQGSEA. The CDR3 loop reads CSVEREGGEQYF. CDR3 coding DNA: TGCAGCGTTGAAAGGGAGGGTGGGGAGCAGTACTTC.

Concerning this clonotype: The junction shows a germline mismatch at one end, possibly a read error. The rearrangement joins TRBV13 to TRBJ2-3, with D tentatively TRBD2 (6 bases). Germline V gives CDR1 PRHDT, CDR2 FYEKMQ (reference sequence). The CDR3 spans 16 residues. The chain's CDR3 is CASTRGTITSTDTQYF. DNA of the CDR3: TGCGCCAGTACCCGCGGGACGATCACTAGCACAGATACGCAGTATTTT.

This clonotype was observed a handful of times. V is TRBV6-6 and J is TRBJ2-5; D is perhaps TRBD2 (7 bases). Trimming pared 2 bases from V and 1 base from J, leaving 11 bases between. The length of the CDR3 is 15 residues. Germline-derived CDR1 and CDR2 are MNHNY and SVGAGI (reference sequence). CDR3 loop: CASSYGGGLQETQYF. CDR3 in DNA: TGTGCCAGCAGTTACGGGGGGGGCCTCCAAGAGACCCAGTACTTC.